The present T cell receptor beta chain was sequenced within a study of blood T cell repertoires in COVID-19. Overall study context: The study drew acute and convalescent COVID-19 samples from the United States, Italy and Spain. From T cells, B-cell-depleted T cells, or PBMCs came the material, which was cDNA or gDNA.

Authors' methods: Nucleated cell counts were estimated from reference gene primer amplification. TCRdb's table, derived via immunoSEQ multiplex PCR, lists solely in-frame clones and lacks some. That table supplies the V and J calls and clone size; D and trimming were determined from the DNA. The repertoire holds 110,000 to 150,000 clones, around 76% seen once, with roughly 4.5% in the top ten. The length of the CDR3 is 19 residues. Germline-derived CDR1 and CDR2 are SGDLS and YYNGEE. V was pared by 3 bases and J by 3 bases, with 17 bases of the junction left unmatched. The chain uses TRBV9 and TRBJ2-7; 11 bases match TRBD2. Sample: peripheral blood. The origin of this receptor is a man aged 55 to 70 with acute or convalescent COVID-19. The CDR3 here is CASSGAGTSGWRGIYEQYF. In nucleotides, the CDR3 is TGTGCCAGCAGCGGCGCCGGGACTAGCGGATGGCGGGGGATCTACGAGCAGTACTTC.